Below are 25 T cell receptor beta chains sequenced from a single sample in a study of untreated major depressive disorder. Measured with immunoSEQ multiplex PCR; TCRdb has only the in-frame clones, and not every one. The sample lists 20,000 to 25,000 clones, around 87% occurring once. The sequenced material came from CD4+ T cells from PBMCs. The receptors stem from a woman in her twenties or thirties in good health.

CDR3 nucleotides: TGTGCCAGCTCACCAGCGGAGATCTACGAGCAGTACTTC. Protein product: CASSPAEIYEQYF. The V gene is TRBV18, the J gene TRBJ2-7; D is undetermined. Per the germline V gene, CDR1 is KGHSH and CDR2 is LQKENI. Trimming removed 2 bases from V and 3 bases from J, with 8 bases in between. This CDR3 is 13 amino acids long. The full variable domain, rest sourced from reference TRBV18 and TRBJ2-7, is NAGVMQNPRHLVRRRGQEARLRCSPMKGHSHVYWYRQLPEEGLKFMVYLQKENIIDESGMPKERFSAEFPKEGPSILRIQQVVRGDSAAYFCASSPAEIYEQYFGPGTRLTVT.

This sequence joins TRBV6-5 and TRBJ1-6; TRBD1 is a possible D gene (5 bases). Germline values: CDR1 MNHEY, CDR2 SVGAGI. The ends were cut back, 4 bases at V and 6 bases at J, with 10 bases in the middle. The CDR3 is 14 amino acids. CDR3 bases: TGTGCCAGCAGTTCGCAGGGAGGTAATTCACCCCTCCACTTT. Residues: CASSSQGGNSPLHF.

V and J are TRBV28 and TRBJ1-6; TRBD1 matches 7 bases. V lost 8 bases, J lost 10 bases, and 14 bases stayed unmatched. The germline gives CDR1 MDHEN, CDR2 SYDVKM. The CDR3 extends over 15 amino acids. Here the CDR3 reads CASGQPTGTPSPLHF. DNA for the CDR3: TGTGCCAGCGGCCAACCGACAGGGACGCCATCACCCCTCCACTTT. Full variable domain (rest looked up from reference TRBV28 and TRBJ1-6): DVKVTQSSRYLVKRTGEKVFLECVQDMDHENMFWYRQDPGLGLRLIYFSYDVKMKEKGDIPEGYSVSREKKERFSLILESASTNQTSMYLCASGQPTGTPSPLHFGNGTRLTVT.

V usage is TRBV19 and J usage is TRBJ2-2, with 11 bases lining up with TRBD1. Germline V lookup: CDR1 LNHDA, CDR2 SQIVND (reference sequence). The CDR3 extends over 16 amino acids. With 4 bases clipped from V and 6 bases from J, the junction kept 7 bases outside the gene matches. The CDR3 DNA reads as TGTGCCAGTAGTAAGTGGACAGGGGGCGCCTCCGGGGAGCTGTTTTTT. This translates into CASSKWTGGASGELFF.

This chain uses TRBV18 with TRBJ1-1; TRBD1 aligns across 8 bases. Looked up from germline, CDR1 is KGHSH and CDR2 is LQKENI. V was clipped by 3 bases and J by 0 bases; unmatched bases: 9. There are 17 residues in the CDR3. CDR3 sequence (DNA): TGTGCCAGCTCACCCTTAGCGGGGACAGGCGTGAACACTGAAGCTTTCTTT. Its translation: CASSPLAGTGVNTEAFF. The complete variable domain, with remaining parts taken from reference TRBV18 and TRBJ1-1, reads NAGVMQNPRHLVRRRGQEARLRCSPMKGHSHVYWYRQLPEEGLKFMVYLQKENIIDESGMPKERFSAEFPKEGPSILRIQQVVRGDSAAYFCASSPLAGTGVNTEAFFGQGTRLTVV.

The rearrangement links TRBV5-1 to TRBJ1-2, with a tentative D call TRBD1 (6 bases). CDR1 is SGHRS, CDR2 YFSETQ, per germline. V lost 0 bases and J 8 bases, leaving 14 bases between the germline ends. This CDR3 has 14 residues. The CDR3 DNA reads TGCGCCAGCAGCTTGGACAGGGTCATTGCCGGCTACACCTTC. This translates into CASSLDRVIAGYTF.

This chain connects TRBV12-5 to TRBJ2-7, with TRBD1 as a possible D gene (6 bases). The germline V gene encodes CDR1 LGHNT and CDR2 FRNRAP. The V gene lost 7 bases and the J gene lost 5 bases, with 12 bases spanning the gap. The CDR3 is made up of 12 amino acids. The CDR3 DNA is TGTGCTAGTGCCCTACAGGGCAACGAGCAGTACTTC. Protein: CASALQGNEQYF. Using reference TRBV12-5 and TRBJ2-7 for the parts outside the CDR3, the full variable domain is DARVTQTPRHKVTEMGQEVTMRCQPILGHNTVFWYRQTMMQGLELLAYFRNRAPLDDSGMPKDRFSAEMPDATLATLKIQPSEPRDSAVYFCASALQGNEQYFGPGTRLTVT.

CDR3: CASRAGGNQETQYF. The CDR3 coding sequence is TGTGCCAGTAGAGCGGGGGGTAACCAAGAGACCCAGTACTTC. This sequence joins TRBV19 and TRBJ2-5; TRBD2 matches at 9 bases. Trimming took 6 bases from V and 0 from J; bases not matched to a gene: 2. The V gene's germline CDR1 is LNHDA and CDR2 SQIVND (reference sequence). The CDR3 has 14 amino acids.

The chain carries TRBV7-2 and TRBJ2-7; D gene unclear. The germline CDR1 and CDR2 sequences are SGHTA and FQGNSA. This CDR3 is built from 13 residues. Deletions cut 1 base from V and 3 bases from J, with 7 bases between. The CDR3 here is CASSLVSNYEQYF. The CDR3 nucleotides are TGTGCCAGCAGCTTAGTTTCCAACTACGAGCAGTACTTC. The full variable domain, its missing parts supplied by reference TRBV7-2 and TRBJ2-7, is GAGVSQSPSNKVTEKGKDVELRCDPISGHTALYWYRQSLGQGLEFLIYFQGNSAPDKSGLPSDRFSAERTGGSVSTLTIQRTQQEDSAVYLCASSLVSNYEQYFGPGTRLTVT.

V and J are TRBV11-2 and TRBJ2-1; possible D gene TRBD1, 7 bases. This CDR3 region has 13 residues. The germline V gene has CDR1 SGHAT and CDR2 FQNNGV. With 2 bases removed from V and 14 bases from J, the gap between germline ends came to 16 bases. CDR3 amino acids: CASSLFGGTAKFF. CDR3 DNA: TGTGCCAGCAGCTTATTCGGCGGGACAGCCAAGTTCTTC.

CDR3 nucleotides: TGTGCCAGCAGTGAAGCTTTAGGACAGGGGGCCAATCAGCCCCAGCATTTT. It is translated as CASSEALGQGANQPQHF. This chain links TRBV6-1 with TRBJ1-5; 11 bases map to TRBD1. The CDR3 contains 17 residues. Trimming cost V 0 bases and J 3 bases; bases outside gene matches: 4. The germline gives CDR1 MNHNS, CDR2 SASEGT.

CDR3 sequence reads: CASSGTGFDEKLFF. CDR3 nucleotides: TGTGCCAGTAGTGGGACAGGGTTTGATGAAAAACTGTTTTTT. The chain joins TRBV19 to TRBJ1-4, with 9 bases aligning to TRBD1. The CDR3 runs 14 residues. Unmatched junction bases numbered 4, after V lost 5 bases and J lost 6 bases. Germline loops: CDR1 LNHDA, CDR2 SQIVND (reference sequence). The whole variable domain, filled in from reference TRBV19 and TRBJ1-4, reads DGGITQSPKYLFRKEGQNVTLSCEQNLNHDAMYWYRQDPGQGLRLIYYSQIVNDFQKGDIAEGYSVSREKKESFPLTVTSAQKNPTAFYLCASSGTGFDEKLFFGSGTQLSVL.

This clone is a singleton in its sample. The chain couples TRBV6-5 to TRBJ2-7, with 7 nucleotides matching TRBD1. This CDR3 has 15 amino acids. V shed 1 base, J shed 2 bases, and the junction held 5 bases outside the gene matches. CDR1 MNHEY and CDR2 SVGAGI come from the germline V gene. This CDR3 reads CASSYLAGTAYEQYF. The CDR3 DNA follows: TGTGCCAGCAGTTACTTAGCCGGGACAGCCTACGAGCAGTACTTC.

This clone was detected only once. The chain is built from TRBV7-3 and TRBJ2-1; 11 bases map to TRBD1. The CDR3 is 15 amino acids. The trim removed 5 bases at V and 7 bases at J, leaving 7 bases unmatched. The germline V gene encodes CDR1 SGHTA and CDR2 FQGTGA. The CDR3 nucleotides are TGTGCCAGCAGCCCCGGACAGGGGGCGTTTAATGAGCAGTTCTTC. It encodes CASSPGQGAFNEQFF.

The chain recombines TRBV7-8 with TRBJ2-7, with D possibly being TRBD2 (6 bases). The CDR3 sequence is 15 residues long. Per germline, CDR1 SGHVS and CDR2 FQNEAQ. Trimming removed 0 bases at V and 2 bases at J, with 11 bases between. The CDR3 region is CASSLASGTPYEQYF. In nucleotides, the CDR3 is TGTGCCAGCAGCTTAGCGTCGGGGACTCCCTACGAGCAGTACTTC.

This clone appeared once. The CDR3 region has the DNA TGTGCCAGCAATACGGGACTAGCGGCTTACAATGAGCAGTTCTTC. It encodes CASNTGLAAYNEQFF. The chain links TRBV28 to TRBJ2-1; 11 bases are a match to TRBD2. The V gene end was trimmed by 7 bases and the J gene end by 4 bases; junction bases not matched to a gene: 6. Looked up from germline, CDR1 is MDHEN and CDR2 is SYDVKM. This CDR3 has 15 amino acids.

The rearrangement uses TRBV29-1 and TRBJ2-7, with 10 bases aligning to TRBD1. There are 14 residues in the CDR3. The germline V gene encodes CDR1 SQVTM and CDR2 ANQGSEA. With V trimmed by 3 bases and J by 7 bases, 9 bases remained unmatched. This chain's CDR3 is CSVEVGQGIEEQYF. CDR3 in DNA: TGCAGCGTTGAGGTGGGACAGGGGATAGAAGAGCAGTACTTC.

The chain has TRBV5-1 and TRBJ1-1; D not certain. This CDR3 has 12 residues. V shed 0 bases and J shed 12 bases, with 12 bases lying between them. Looked up from germline, CDR1 is SGHRS and CDR2 is YFSETQ. CDR3 sequence reads: CASSLEHSVTFF. In DNA, the CDR3 is TGCGCCAGCAGCTTGGAGCACTCGGTAACTTTCTTT. Complete variable domain (other parts from reference TRBV5-1 and TRBJ1-1): KAGVTQTPRYLIKTRGQQVTLSCSPISGHRSVSWYQQTPGQGLQFLFEYFSETQRNKGNFPGRFSGRQFSNSRSEMNVSTLELGDSALYLCASSLEHSVTFFGQGTRLTVV.

The chain couples TRBV10-3 to TRBJ1-6; D perhaps matches TRBD1 (6 bases). The germline gives CDR1 ENHRY, CDR2 SYGVKD. The length of the CDR3 is 16 residues. V was pared by 0 bases and J by 10 bases, with 16 bases between. The DNA of the CDR3 is TGTGCCATCAGTGAGTCTGTGAACAGGGAGACCTCACCCCTCCACTTT. Translated, it gives CAISESVNRETSPLHF.

The chain recombines TRBV28 with TRBJ2-5; 7 nucleotides agree with TRBD2. With V trimmed by 1 base and J by 5 bases, 10 bases remained unmatched. Germline V CDR1 and CDR2: MDHEN, SYDVKM. The CDR3 contains 16 residues. The CDR3 region is CASSLFGRGVGETQYF. Written as DNA, the CDR3 is TGTGCCAGCAGTTTATTTGGTCGGGGGGTTGGGGAGACCCAGTACTTC.

V and J are TRBV30 and TRBJ1-3; TRBD1 is a possible D gene (5 bases). Per the germline V gene, CDR1 is GTSNPN and CDR2 is SVGIG (reference sequence). Trimming cost V 4 bases and J 0 bases, with 13 bases left between them. The CDR3 contains 15 residues. The CDR3 sequence is CAWTAPGFSGNTIYF. The CDR3 nucleotides are TGTGCCTGGACCGCCCCAGGGTTCTCTGGAAACACCATATATTTT.

This clone showed up just a few times. Other nucleotide sequences in the sample specify the same CDR3. V is TRBV27 and J is TRBJ1-2; D gene unclear. Per germline, CDR1 MNHEY and CDR2 SMNVEV (reference sequence). V dropped 5 bases and J dropped 2 bases, with 9 bases sitting between them. The CDR3 totals 13 residues. The DNA of the CDR3 is TGTGCCAGCAGTCCACAACAGAACTATGGCTACACCTTC. This translates into CASSPQQNYGYTF.

CDR3 DNA sequence: TGTGCCAGCAGCTTAGGACAGGGACGTTATGGCTACACCTTC. Its protein product is CASSLGQGRYGYTF. V and J are TRBV7-2 and TRBJ1-2, with 7 bases lining up with TRBD1. This CDR3 comprises 14 residues. The germline V gene encodes CDR1 SGHTA and CDR2 FQGNSA. With V trimmed by 1 base and J by 5 bases, 4 bases remained unmatched.

The V and J genes are TRBV30 and TRBJ1-1; weak D call: TRBD1 (6 bases). Germline CDR1 reads GTSNPN; CDR2 reads SVGIG (reference sequence). The length of the CDR3 is 16 residues. V gave up 2 bases and J gave up 5 bases, with 21 bases separating them. The CDR3 is CAWSTSFHREWTEAFF. DNA for the CDR3: TGTGCCTGGAGTACCTCATTTCACAGGGAGTGGACTGAAGCTTTCTTT. Full variable domain (missing parts from reference TRBV30 and TRBJ1-1): SQTIHQWPATLVQPVGSPLSLECTVEGTSNPNLYWYRQAAGRGLQLLFYSVGIGQISSEVPQNLSASRPQDRQFILSSKKLLLSDSGFYLCAWSTSFHREWTEAFFGQGTRLTVV.

This chain uses TRBV5-1 with TRBJ1-3, with D possibly matching TRBD1 (5 bases). The CDR3 sequence is 18 residues long. With 4 bases removed from V and 8 bases from J, the gap between germline ends came to 28 bases. The germline CDR1 and CDR2 sequences are SGHRS and YFSETQ. The CDR3 DNA is TGCGCCAGCAGCGCGGGCGGGATCACAGGAGTTGTCCGCGACACCATATATTTT. Encoded protein: CASSAGGITGVVRDTIYF.